Below, 30 T cell receptor beta chains from the same sample are listed, as sequenced in a study of blood T cell repertoires in COVID-19. The assay was immunoSEQ multiplex PCR, and TCRdb's table has in-frame clones only and misses some. The repertoire consists of 150,000 to 200,000 clones, with 87% occurring once and the leading ten covering more than 2%. Sequencing was done on a sample of PBMCs or T cells enriched from blood (not recorded which). Receptors originate from a woman younger than 45 who had recovered from COVID-19.

The V and J genes are TRBV11-2 and TRBJ2-2, with D maybe TRBD1 (5 bases). The V gene's germline CDR1 is SGHAT and CDR2 FQNNGV. Trimming cost V 4 bases and J 4 bases, with 10 bases left between them. This CDR3 is built from 14 residues. DNA for the CDR3: TGTGCCAGCAGCTCCTTGACAGTCACCGGGGAGCTGTTTTTT. Protein: CASSSLTVTGELFF.

The chain employs TRBV7-2 and TRBJ2-5; D is ambiguous. The CDR3 length is 14 residues. Germline-derived CDR1 and CDR2 are SGHTA and FQGNSA. V lost 1 base to trimming and J lost 4 bases, with 10 bases between them. CDR3 nucleotides: TGTGCCAGCAGCTTAGATCGGAGAGGAGAGACCCAGTACTTC. Residues: CASSLDRRGETQYF.

This clone was counted a single time. This chain links TRBV14 with TRBJ1-2; 7 bases map to TRBD1. CDR1 is SGHDN, CDR2 FVKESK, per germline. The CDR3 totals 14 residues. With V trimmed by 3 bases and J by 8 bases, 9 bases remained unmatched. CDR3 coding DNA: TGTGCCAGCAGCCAGGGGAGAGGGACAGAAGGCTACACCTTC. Protein sequence: CASSQGRGTEGYTF.

The rearrangement uses TRBV7-3 and TRBJ2-5; 8 nucleotides align to TRBD1. CDR3 length: 13 amino acids. CDR1 and CDR2 from the germline V gene are SGHTA and FQGTGA. After removal of 3 bases from V and 3 bases from J, the junction contained 0 bases not matched to a gene. The CDR3 is CASSLDREETQYF. The CDR3 coding sequence is TGTGCCAGCAGCTTGGACAGGGAAGAGACCCAGTACTTC.

V is TRBV15 and J is TRBJ2-1; no firm D call. Per the germline V gene, CDR1 is LNHNV and CDR2 is YYDKDF (reference sequence). The CDR3 consists of 12 residues. V lost 0 bases to trimming and J lost 6 bases, with 3 bases between them. The DNA of the CDR3 is TGTGCCACCAGCAGAGACAGCAATGAGCAGTTCTTC. It specifies CATSRDSNEQFF.

This clone has only one observation. The chain combines TRBV30 with TRBJ1-1; possibly TRBD1 for D (5 bases). CDR1 and CDR2 (germline): GTSNPN, SVGIG (reference sequence). V lost 4 bases to trimming and J lost 3 bases, with 27 bases between them. The CDR3 is 18 amino acids. Here the CDR3 reads CAWTRPGGDFLGDTEAFF. The CDR3 DNA follows: TGTGCCTGGACCCGACCCGGTGGGGACTTCCTCGGCGACACTGAAGCTTTCTTT.

The gene calls are TRBV3-1 (or the pseudogene TRBV3-2) and TRBJ2-2; maybe TRBD1 (5 bases). CDR1 and CDR2 from the germline V gene are LGHDT and YNNKEL (reference sequence). This CDR3 has 13 amino acids. The V end lost 8 bases, the J end lost 7 bases, and 14 bases lay between the germline ends. In nucleotides, the CDR3 is TGTGCCAGCTCAGGGCAGGTAAACGGGGAGCTGTTTTTT. Translation gives CASSGQVNGELFF.

This clone was seen just once. The J gene is TRBJ2-3, the V gene TRBV18; D not resolved. The CDR3 runs to 11 residues. Trimming shortened V by 10 bases and J by 1 base, and 6 bases separated the two germline ends. Germline CDR1 is KGHSH and CDR2 is LQKENI. The chain's CDR3 is CATTGTDTQYF. The CDR3 DNA reads as TGTGCCACTACGGGCACAGATACGCAGTATTTT.

The V gene is TRBV4-1, the J gene TRBJ1-5, with 11 bases identical to TRBD1. This CDR3 has 16 residues. Per germline, CDR1 MGHRA and CDR2 YSYEKL. J was trimmed by 3 bases and V by 4 bases; bases with no gene match: 5. The CDR3 coding sequence is TGCGCCAGCAGCCCTTGGACAGGGGGCTACAATCAGCCCCAGCATTTT. Its protein product is CASSPWTGGYNQPQHF.

V usage is TRBV19 and J usage is TRBJ1-6, with D uncertain. Trimming pared 1 base from V and 6 bases from J, leaving 4 bases between. The CDR3 length is 13 residues. The V gene's germline CDR1 is LNHDA and CDR2 SQIVND (reference sequence). The CDR3 DNA reads TGTGCCAGTAGTATAGGTAGTAATTCACCCCTCCACTTT. Translated: CASSIGSNSPLHF.

This sequence joins TRBV30 and TRBJ2-2, with a weak D call TRBD1 (5 bases). V was pared by 3 bases and J by 4 bases, with 15 bases between. This CDR3 has 15 residues. Germline V gene sequence: CDR1 GTSNPN, CDR2 SVGIG (reference sequence). CDR3 sequence (DNA): TGTGCCTGGAGGAATAAACAGGTGTTCACCGGGGAGCTGTTTTTT. It translates to CAWRNKQVFTGELFF.

The chain uses TRBV30 and TRBJ2-7; 8 positions agree with TRBD1. The CDR3 contains 14 residues. Losses at the gene ends were 3 bases for V and 2 bases for J; bases not matched to a gene: 6. The germline V gene encodes CDR1 GTSNPN and CDR2 SVGIG (reference sequence). The DNA for the CDR3 is TGTGCCTGGAGGGGACAGGAGGGACCCTACGAGCAGTACTTC. Translated, it gives CAWRGQEGPYEQYF. The variable domain in full, with the rest retrieved from reference TRBV30 and TRBJ2-7, is SQTIHQWPATLVQPVGSPLSLECTVEGTSNPNLYWYRQAAGRGLQLLFYSVGIGQISSEVPQNLSASRPQDRQFILSSKKLLLSDSGFYLCAWRGQEGPYEQYFGPGTRLTVT.

This clone was detected once. The CDR3 is CASREGGIWSYTF. The DNA of the CDR3 is TGTGCCAGCAGGGAAGGAGGTATATGGAGCTACACCTTC. The V gene is TRBV5-6, the J gene TRBJ1-2; D not certain. Germline V gives CDR1 SGHDT, CDR2 YYEEEE. Trimming took off 5 bases at V and 9 bases at J, with 17 bases between the two ends. This CDR3 comprises 13 residues.

The chain recombines TRBV9 with TRBJ2-1, with TRBD2 matching 7 bases. V dropped 2 bases and J dropped 3; count of bases not matched to a gene: 5. Germline lookup yields CDR1 SGDLS and CDR2 YYNGEE. The CDR3 runs 15 residues. CDR3 in DNA: TGTGCCAGCAGCGTGAGCGGGATTGACTACAATGAGCAGTTCTTC. Amino acid sequence: CASSVSGIDYNEQFF.

V is TRBV6-6 and J is TRBJ1-4, with TRBD1 identical over 8 bases. Per the germline V gene, CDR1 is MNHNY and CDR2 is SVGAGI (reference sequence). This CDR3 has 16 amino acids. V gave up 2 bases and J gave up 6 bases; unmatched junction bases: 8. The CDR3 coding sequence is TGTGCCAGCAGTTACGGGACAGGCGACTTACATGAAAAACTGTTTTTT. Protein sequence: CASSYGTGDLHEKLFF.

The rearrangement links TRBV15 to TRBJ2-3; D perhaps matches TRBD1 (5 bases). CDR1 is LNHNV, CDR2 YYDKDF, per germline (reference sequence). With 4 bases removed from V and 1 base from J, the gap between germline ends came to 12 bases. The CDR3 runs 15 residues. Written as DNA, the CDR3 is TGTGCCACCAGCAATCAGGGCTCCCGCACAGATACGCAGTATTTT. Protein sequence: CATSNQGSRTDTQYF.

The chain couples TRBV30 to TRBJ2-3; D remains ambiguous. The CDR3 is 15 residues long. The V and J ends lost 0 bases and 1 base respectively, with 11 bases between them. Germline CDR1 and CDR2: GTSNPN and SVGIG (reference sequence). CDR3 nucleotides: TGTGCCTGGAGTGTACCCCCGCGTGGCACAGATACGCAGTATTTT. Encoded protein: CAWSVPPRGTDTQYF. Full variable domain (remainder filled in from reference TRBV30 and TRBJ2-3): SQTIHQWPATLVQPVGSPLSLECTVEGTSNPNLYWYRQAAGRGLQLLFYSVGIGQISSEVPQNLSASRPQDRQFILSSKKLLLSDSGFYLCAWSVPPRGTDTQYFGPGTRLTVL.

The chain recombines TRBV6-5 with TRBJ1-5; 7 bases line up with TRBD1. The germline gives CDR1 MNHEY, CDR2 SVGAGI. There are 14 residues in the CDR3. J was trimmed by 7 bases and V by 5 bases; bases with no gene match: 8. CDR3 protein: CASSTGTVEQPQHF. The CDR3 region has the DNA TGTGCCAGCAGTACGGGGACAGTGGAACAGCCCCAGCATTTT.

The chain recombines TRBV5-6 with TRBJ1-2; possibly TRBD1 for D (5 bases). The CDR3 extends over 12 amino acids. Germline V CDR1 and CDR2: SGHDT, YYEEEE. V gave up 5 bases and J gave up 8 bases, with 13 bases separating them. The CDR3 DNA is TGTGCCAGCAGTCCTGGGGGAGGGGGCTACACCTTC. Protein product: CASSPGGGGYTF.

The chain couples TRBV4-1 to TRBJ2-1; weak D call: TRBD1 (6 bases). In germline, CDR1 is MGHRA, CDR2 YSYEKL. V gave up 1 base and J gave up 0 bases, with 19 bases separating them. This CDR3 spans 19 amino acids. The CDR3 DNA follows: TGCGCCAGCAGCCAAGGTTCTAGCTCAGGGGAGAGCTCCTACAATGAGCAGTTCTTC. It yields the protein CASSQGSSSGESSYNEQFF.

This clone was observed a handful of times. CDR3 DNA: TGTGCCAGCAGTCGACACGGGGGATCATTCTACGAGCAGTACTTC. The encoded protein is CASSRHGGSFYEQYF. V is TRBV11-3 and J is TRBJ2-7, with D possibly matching TRBD2 (6 bases). CDR1 is SGHNT and CDR2 is YENEEA in the germline V gene. The CDR3 has 15 residues. Trimming took off 6 bases at V and 3 bases at J, with 18 bases between the two ends.

This clone was observed a few times. The V and J genes are TRBV18 and TRBJ1-1; possible D gene TRBD1, 5 bases. The V end lost 3 bases, the J end lost 0 bases, and 14 bases lay between the germline ends. CDR1 is KGHSH and CDR2 is LQKENI in the germline V gene. The CDR3 is made up of 16 amino acids. This chain's CDR3 is CASSPPARVVNTEAFF. The CDR3 region has the DNA TGTGCCAGCTCACCCCCGGCCAGGGTGGTGAACACTGAAGCTTTCTTT.

This clone occurred once. V gene TRBV21-1 combines with J gene TRBJ2-1; the D call TRBD2 from the table was never checked on the DNA. TRBV21-1 corresponds to a pseudogene. CDR3 size: 15 residues. CDR3 nucleotides: TGTGCCAGCATTCGGCGGAGAAGCTCCTACAATGAGCAGTTCTTC. Amino acids: CASIRRRSSYNEQFF.

Here the CDR3 reads CASSLYGAGQGEYGYTF. For the CDR3, the DNA is TGTGCCAGCAGTTTATATGGGGCAGGACAGGGGGAATATGGCTACACCTTC. This rearrangement joins TRBV28 to TRBJ1-2; 10 bases agree with TRBD1. Per germline, CDR1 MDHEN and CDR2 SYDVKM. There are 17 residues in the CDR3. The V gene end was trimmed by 1 base and the J gene end by 5 bases; junction bases not matched to a gene: 10.

The chain uses TRBV10-3 and TRBJ2-5, with a possible D match to TRBD1 (6 bases). This CDR3 spans 16 amino acids. Germline V gene data show CDR1 as ENHRY and CDR2 as SYGVKD. V dropped 2 bases and J dropped 5 bases, with 18 bases sitting between them. CDR3 amino acids: CAISEGLAGVKETQYF. In DNA form, the CDR3 reads TGTGCCATCAGTGAGGGGCTGGCAGGGGTGAAGGAGACCCAGTACTTC.

The CDR3 region is CSASKRGYNTEAFF. The CDR3 DNA reads TGCAGTGCTAGTAAAAGGGGGTATAACACTGAAGCTTTCTTT. This rearrangement joins TRBV20-1 to TRBJ1-1, with a weak D call TRBD1 (6 bases). The CDR3 consists of 14 residues. Trimming took 3 bases from V and 2 from J, leaving 13 bases between them. Germline lookup yields CDR1 DFQATT and CDR2 SNEGSKA (reference sequence).

J is TRBJ1-2 and V is TRBV6-5; D call uncertain. Per germline, CDR1 MNHEY and CDR2 SVGAGI. Deletions cut 4 bases from V and 7 bases from J, with 13 bases between. The CDR3 extends over 13 amino acids. The CDR3 region has the DNA TGTGCCAGCAGTTCCCGGGTTATGGCTGGCTACACCTTC. Translated: CASSSRVMAGYTF.

The genes are TRBV5-6 and TRBJ1-5, with D maybe TRBD1 (5 bases). The CDR3 runs 14 residues. With 1 base removed from V and 4 bases from J, the gap between germline ends came to 9 bases. Germline-derived CDR1 and CDR2 are SGHDT and YYEEEE. This chain's CDR3 is CASSLTGPNQPQHF. CDR3 nucleotides: TGTGCCAGCAGCTTGACAGGTCCAAATCAGCCCCAGCATTTT.

This chain connects TRBV18 to TRBJ2-7, with a weak D call TRBD1 (5 bases). The CDR3 runs 13 residues. The germline CDR1 and CDR2 sequences are KGHSH and LQKENI. V gave up 3 bases and J gave up 7 bases, with 13 bases separating them. In DNA form, the CDR3 reads TGTGCCAGCTCACCTAATACAGGCGTAGAGCAGTACTTC. This gives the protein CASSPNTGVEQYF. The whole variable domain, filled in from reference TRBV18 and TRBJ2-7, reads NAGVMQNPRHLVRRRGQEARLRCSPMKGHSHVYWYRQLPEEGLKFMVYLQKENIIDESGMPKERFSAEFPKEGPSILRIQQVVRGDSAAYFCASSPNTGVEQYFGPGTRLTVT.

This sequence joins TRBV5-1 and TRBJ1-1, with D perhaps TRBD1 (6 bases). Germline-derived CDR1 and CDR2 are SGHRS and YFSETQ. Trimming removed 0 bases from V and 0 bases from J, with 6 bases in between. The CDR3 contains 14 residues. CDR3 amino acids: CASSLDRVNTEAFF. For the CDR3, the DNA is TGCGCCAGCAGCTTGGACAGGGTGAACACTGAAGCTTTCTTT.